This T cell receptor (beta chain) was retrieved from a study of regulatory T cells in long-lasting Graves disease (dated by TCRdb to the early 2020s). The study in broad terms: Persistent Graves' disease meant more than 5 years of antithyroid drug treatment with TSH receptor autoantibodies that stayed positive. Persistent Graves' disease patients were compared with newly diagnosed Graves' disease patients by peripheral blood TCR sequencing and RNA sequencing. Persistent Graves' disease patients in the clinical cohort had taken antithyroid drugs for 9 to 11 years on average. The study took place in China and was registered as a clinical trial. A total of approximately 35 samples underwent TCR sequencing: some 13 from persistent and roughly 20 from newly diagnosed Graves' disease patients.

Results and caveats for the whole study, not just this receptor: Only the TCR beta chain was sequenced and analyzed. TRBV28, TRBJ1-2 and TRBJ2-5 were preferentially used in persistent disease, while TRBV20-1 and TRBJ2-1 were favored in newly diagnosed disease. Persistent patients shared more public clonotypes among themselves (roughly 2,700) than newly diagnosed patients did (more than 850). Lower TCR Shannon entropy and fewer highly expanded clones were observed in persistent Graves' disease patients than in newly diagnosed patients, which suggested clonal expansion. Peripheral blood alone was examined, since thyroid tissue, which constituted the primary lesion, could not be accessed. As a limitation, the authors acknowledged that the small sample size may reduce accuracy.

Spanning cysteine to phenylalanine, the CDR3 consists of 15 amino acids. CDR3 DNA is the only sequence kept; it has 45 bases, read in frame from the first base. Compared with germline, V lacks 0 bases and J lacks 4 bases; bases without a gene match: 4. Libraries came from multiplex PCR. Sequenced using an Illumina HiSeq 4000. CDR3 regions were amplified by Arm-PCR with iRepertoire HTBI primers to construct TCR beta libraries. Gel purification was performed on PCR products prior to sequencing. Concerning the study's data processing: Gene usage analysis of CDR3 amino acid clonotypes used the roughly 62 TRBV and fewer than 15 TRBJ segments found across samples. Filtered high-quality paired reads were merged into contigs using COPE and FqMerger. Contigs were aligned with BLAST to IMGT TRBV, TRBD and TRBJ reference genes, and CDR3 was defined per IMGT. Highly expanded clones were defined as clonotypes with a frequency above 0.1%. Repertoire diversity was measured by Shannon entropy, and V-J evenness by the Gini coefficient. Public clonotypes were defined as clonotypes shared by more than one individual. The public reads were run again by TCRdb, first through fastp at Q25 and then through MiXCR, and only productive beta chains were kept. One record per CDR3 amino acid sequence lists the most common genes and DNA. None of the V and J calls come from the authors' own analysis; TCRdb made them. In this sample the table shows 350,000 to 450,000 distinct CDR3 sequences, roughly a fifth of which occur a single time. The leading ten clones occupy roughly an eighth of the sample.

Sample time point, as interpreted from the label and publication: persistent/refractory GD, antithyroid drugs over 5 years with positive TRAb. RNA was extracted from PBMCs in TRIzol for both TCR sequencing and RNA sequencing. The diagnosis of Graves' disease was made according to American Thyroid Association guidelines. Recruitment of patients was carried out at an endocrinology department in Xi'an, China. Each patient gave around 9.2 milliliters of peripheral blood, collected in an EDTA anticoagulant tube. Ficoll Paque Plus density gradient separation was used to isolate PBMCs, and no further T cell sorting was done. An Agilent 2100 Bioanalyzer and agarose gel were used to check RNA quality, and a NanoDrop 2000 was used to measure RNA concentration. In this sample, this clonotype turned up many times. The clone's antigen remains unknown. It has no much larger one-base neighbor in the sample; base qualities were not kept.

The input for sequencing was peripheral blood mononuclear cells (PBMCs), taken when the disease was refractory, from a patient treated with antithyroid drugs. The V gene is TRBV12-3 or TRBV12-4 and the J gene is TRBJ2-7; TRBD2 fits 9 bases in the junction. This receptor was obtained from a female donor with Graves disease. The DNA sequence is TGTGCCAGCAGTTTAGCTAGCGGGAGTGGGTACGAGCAGTACTTC. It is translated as CASSLASGSGYEQYF.